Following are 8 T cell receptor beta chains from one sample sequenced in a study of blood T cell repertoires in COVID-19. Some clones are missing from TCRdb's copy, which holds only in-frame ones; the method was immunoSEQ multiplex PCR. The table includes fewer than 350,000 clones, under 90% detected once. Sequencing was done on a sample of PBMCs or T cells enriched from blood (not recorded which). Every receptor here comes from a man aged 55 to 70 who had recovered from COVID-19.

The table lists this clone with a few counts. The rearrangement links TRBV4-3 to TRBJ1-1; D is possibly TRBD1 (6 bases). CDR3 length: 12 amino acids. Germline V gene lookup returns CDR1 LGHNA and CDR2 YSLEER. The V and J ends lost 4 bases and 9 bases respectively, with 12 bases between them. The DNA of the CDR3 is TGCGCCAGCAGCCCTCAGACAGGCCAAGCTTTCTTT. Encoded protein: CASSPQTGQAFF.

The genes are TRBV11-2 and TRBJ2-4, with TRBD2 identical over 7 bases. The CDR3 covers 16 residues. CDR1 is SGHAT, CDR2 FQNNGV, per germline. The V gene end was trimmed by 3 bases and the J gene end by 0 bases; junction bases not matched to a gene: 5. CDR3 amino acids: CASSLGGSGAKNIQYF. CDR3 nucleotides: TGTGCCAGCAGCTTGGGCGGGAGCGGAGCCAAAAACATTCAGTACTTC.

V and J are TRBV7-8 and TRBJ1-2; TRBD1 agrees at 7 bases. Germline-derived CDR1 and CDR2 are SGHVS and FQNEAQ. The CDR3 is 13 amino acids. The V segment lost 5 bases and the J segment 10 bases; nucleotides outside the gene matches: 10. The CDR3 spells CASSRPTGDDYTF. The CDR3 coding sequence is TGTGCCAGCAGCCGGCCAACAGGGGACGACTACACCTTC.

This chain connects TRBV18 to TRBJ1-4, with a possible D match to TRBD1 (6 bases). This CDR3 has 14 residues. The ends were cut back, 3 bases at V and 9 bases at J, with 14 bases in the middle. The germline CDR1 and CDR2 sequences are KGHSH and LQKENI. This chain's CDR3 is CASSPQGTDQKLFF. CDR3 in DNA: TGTGCCAGCTCACCTCAGGGGACGGACCAAAAACTGTTTTTT.

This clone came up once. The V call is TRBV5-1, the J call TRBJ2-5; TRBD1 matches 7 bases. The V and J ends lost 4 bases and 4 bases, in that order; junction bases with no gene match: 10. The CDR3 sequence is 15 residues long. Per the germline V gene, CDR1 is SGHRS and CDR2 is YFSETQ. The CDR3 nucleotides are TGCGCCAGCAGCCCCCGACAGGGTCCAAGAGAGACCCAGTACTTC. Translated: CASSPRQGPRETQYF.

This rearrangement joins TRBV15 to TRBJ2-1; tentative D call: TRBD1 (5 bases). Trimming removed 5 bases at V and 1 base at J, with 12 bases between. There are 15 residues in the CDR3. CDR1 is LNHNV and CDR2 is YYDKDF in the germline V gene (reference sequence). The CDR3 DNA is TGTGCCACCAGCTCCAAACGACAGTCCTACAATGAGCAGTTCTTC. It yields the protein CATSSKRQSYNEQFF.

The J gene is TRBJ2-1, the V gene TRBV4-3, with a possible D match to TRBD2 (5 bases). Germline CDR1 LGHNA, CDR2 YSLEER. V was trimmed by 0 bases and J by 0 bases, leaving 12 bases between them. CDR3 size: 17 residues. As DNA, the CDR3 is TGCGCCAGCAGCCAAGAACTGGACTTTAGCTCCTACAATGAGCAGTTCTTC. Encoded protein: CASSQELDFSSYNEQFF.

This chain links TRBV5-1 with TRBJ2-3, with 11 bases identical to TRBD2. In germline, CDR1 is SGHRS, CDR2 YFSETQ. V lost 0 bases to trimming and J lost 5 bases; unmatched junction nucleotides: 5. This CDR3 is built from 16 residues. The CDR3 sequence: CASSLVLAGVGDTQYF. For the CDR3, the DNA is TGCGCCAGCAGCTTGGTACTAGCGGGAGTAGGAGATACGCAGTATTTT.